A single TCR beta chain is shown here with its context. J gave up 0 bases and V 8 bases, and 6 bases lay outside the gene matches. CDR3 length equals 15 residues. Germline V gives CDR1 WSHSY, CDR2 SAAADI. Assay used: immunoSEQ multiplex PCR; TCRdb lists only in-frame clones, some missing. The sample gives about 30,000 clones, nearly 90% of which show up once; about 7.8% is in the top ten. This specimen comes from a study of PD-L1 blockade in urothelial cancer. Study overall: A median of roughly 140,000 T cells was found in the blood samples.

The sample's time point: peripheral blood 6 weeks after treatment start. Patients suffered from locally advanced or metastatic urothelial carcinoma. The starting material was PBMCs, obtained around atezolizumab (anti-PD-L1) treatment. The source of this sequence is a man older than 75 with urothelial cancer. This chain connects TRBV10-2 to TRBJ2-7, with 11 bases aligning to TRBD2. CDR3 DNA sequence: TGCGCCAGCGAGGGACTAGCGGATAGCTCCTACGAGCAGTACTTC. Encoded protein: CASEGLADSSYEQYF.